The 22 T cell receptor beta chains given below trace back to one sample, sequenced in a study of vaccination effects on CD4 cells after COVID-19. Isolating CD4+ T cells followed around nine days of culture. Generated by immunoSEQ multiplex PCR, the TCRdb table keeps only in-frame clones and is missing some. The sample comprises around 70,000 clones, around 77% of which are singletons, and about 2% rests with the top ten. Their antigen targets remain unknown. This material consisted of CD4+ T cells from PBMCs cultured without peptide, taken before COVID-19 vaccination. These receptors were taken from a human donor who received a COVID-19 vaccine.

V and J are TRBV4-3 and TRBJ1-1, with D unresolved. CDR1 is LGHNA and CDR2 is YSLEER in the germline V gene. The CDR3 runs 15 residues. V lost 4 bases, J lost 4 bases, and 16 bases lay in between. In DNA form, the CDR3 reads TGCGCCAGCAGCCTGACCCACCACACGCCCACTGAAGCTTTCTTT. As protein: CASSLTHHTPTEAFF.

V and J are TRBV19 and TRBJ2-3, with 10 positions matching TRBD2. CDR1 is LNHDA and CDR2 is SQIVND in the germline V gene (reference sequence). The CDR3 is 16 residues long. The J segment lost 6 bases and the V segment lost 4 bases, leaving 10 bases of the junction unmatched. The DNA for the CDR3 is TGTGCCAGTAGTACGCTAGCGGGGGTTTCCGCCGATACGCAGTATTTT. Translated: CASSTLAGVSADTQYF.

V gene TRBV4-1 combines with J gene TRBJ1-5, with D possibly matching TRBD1 (5 bases). The V end lost 1 base, the J end lost 7 bases, and 17 bases lay between the germline ends. Looked up from germline, CDR1 is MGHRA and CDR2 is YSYEKL. This CDR3 is built from 16 residues. CDR3 amino acids: CASSQGREGRHQPQHF. Written as DNA, the CDR3 is TGCGCCAGCAGCCAAGGTCGGGAGGGACGGCACCAGCCCCAGCATTTT.

V gene TRBV5-1 combines with J gene TRBJ2-2, with D unresolved. V was shortened by 0 bases and J by 1 base, with 7 bases between the two germline ends. Germline loops: CDR1 SGHRS, CDR2 YFSETQ. CDR3 length: 15 residues. CDR3 amino acids: CASSLAVGNTGELFF. The CDR3 DNA reads as TGCGCCAGCAGCTTGGCGGTAGGGAACACCGGGGAGCTGTTTTTT.

The chain uses TRBV6-6 and TRBJ2-7, with D possibly being TRBD1 or TRBD2 (6 bases each). Trimming cost V 6 bases and J 6 bases, with 15 bases left between them. Per germline, CDR1 MNHNY and CDR2 SVGAGI (reference sequence). The CDR3 runs 13 residues. The CDR3 region has the DNA TGTGCCAGCAGCCCCTCACAGGGAGGCGAGCAGTACGTC. Translated: CASSPSQGGEQYV.

The chain has TRBV4-1 and TRBJ1-4; D not resolved. Germline CDR1 is MGHRA and CDR2 is YSYEKL. V was clipped by 3 bases and J by 3 bases, with 14 bases between them. The CDR3 has 16 amino acids. The CDR3 DNA reads as TGCGCCAGCAGCCACGGGCTGTCTCAGGCTAATGAAAAACTGTTTTTT. Protein sequence: CASSHGLSQANEKLFF.

This chain uses TRBV7-2 with TRBJ1-1; D unclear. Germline assignment: CDR1 SGHTA and CDR2 FQGNSA. The CDR3 consists of 13 residues. V shed 9 bases and J shed 1 base, with 12 bases lying between them. The CDR3 bases are TGTGCCAGTCTGGATCGTCGGAACACTGAAGCTTTCTTT. This translates into CASLDRRNTEAFF.

The chain uses TRBV7-9 and TRBJ1-3; the D is unclear. The CDR3 covers 15 residues. Germline loops: CDR1 SEHNR, CDR2 FQNEAQ (reference sequence). Trimming stripped 2 bases from V and 0 bases from J, with 8 bases between. The chain's CDR3 is CASSLRQTSGNTIYF. The CDR3, as DNA: TGTGCCAGCAGCTTAAGGCAGACCTCTGGAAACACCATATATTTT.

This chain uses TRBV2 with TRBJ1-6; D is perhaps TRBD1 (6 bases). V shed 5 bases and J shed 16 bases, with 15 bases lying between them. Germline V CDR1 and CDR2: SNHLY, FYNNEI. CDR3 length: 12 amino acids. DNA of the CDR3: TGTGCCAGCAGTTTGCAGACAGGAGGTCTCCACTTT. Translated: CASSLQTGGLHF.

The CDR3 DNA is TGTGCCAGCAGCTTAGTGAGAACTAGCGGGGGGGAGAAAGAGACCCAGTACTTC. Translated, it gives CASSLVRTSGGEKETQYF. V gene TRBV7-6 combines with J gene TRBJ2-5; 13 nucleotides agree with TRBD2. Losses at the gene ends were 1 base for V and 3 bases for J; bases not matched to a gene: 8. Germline V gives CDR1 SGHVS, CDR2 FNYEAQ. The CDR3 runs to 18 residues. Complete variable domain (other parts from reference TRBV7-6 and TRBJ2-5): GAGVSQSPRYKVTKRGQDVALRCDPISGHVSLYWYRQALGQGPEFLTYFNYEAQQDKSGLPNDRFSAERPEGSISTLTIQRTEQRDSAMYRCASSLVRTSGGEKETQYFGPGTRLLVL.

This chain joins TRBV9 and TRBJ1-2; 9 bases are a match to TRBD1. Germline CDR1 and CDR2: SGDLS and YYNGEE. The V segment lost 2 bases and the J segment 6 bases; nucleotides outside the gene matches: 2. The CDR3 is 13 residues long. CDR3: CASSVRTGDGYTF. CDR3 coding DNA: TGTGCCAGCAGCGTCAGGACAGGGGATGGCTACACCTTC.

V usage is TRBV24-1 and J usage is TRBJ2-5; D remains ambiguous. The germline V gene encodes CDR1 KGHDR and CDR2 SFDVKD. Trimming cost V 5 bases and J 0 bases, with 12 bases left between them. The CDR3 totals 15 residues. The CDR3, as DNA: TGTGCCACCAGTGTCTGGGAAAGAAACCAAGAGACCCAGTACTTC. Translation: CATSVWERNQETQYF.

The genes are TRBV6-5 and TRBJ2-6; D is unclear. Per germline, CDR1 MNHEY and CDR2 SVGAGI. The CDR3 has 13 amino acids. V lost 7 bases, J lost 0 bases, and 4 bases lay in between. The CDR3 protein is CASNRSGANVLTF. The CDR3, as DNA: TGTGCCAGCAACCGCTCTGGGGCCAACGTCCTGACTTTC.

This clone was observed a single time. The chain links TRBV6-6 to TRBJ2-3; TRBD2 might be the D (5 bases). CDR1 is MNHNY and CDR2 is SVGAGI in the germline V gene (reference sequence). The CDR3 has 16 residues. V dropped 5 bases and J dropped 0 bases, with 15 bases sitting between them. Written as DNA, the CDR3 is TGTGCCAGCAGTGGCGGGCTTCGAGGCAGCACAGATACGCAGTATTTT. Protein: CASSGGLRGSTDTQYF.

This chain links TRBV5-1 with TRBJ2-7; TRBD2 matches 8 bases. CDR3 length: 17 residues. V lost 0 bases and J lost 2; bases outside the gene matches: 10. Germline values: CDR1 SGHRS, CDR2 YFSETQ. Here the CDR3 reads CASSLGAGGLFPYEQYV. CDR3 nucleotide sequence: TGCGCCAGCAGCTTGGGCGCGGGGGGCCTTTTTCCCTACGAGCAGTACGTC.

This rearrangement joins TRBV18 to TRBJ1-2; D gene uncertain. The germline V gene encodes CDR1 KGHSH and CDR2 LQKENI. The CDR3 has 13 amino acids. The ends were cut back, 6 bases at V and 3 bases at J, with 11 bases in the middle. CDR3 coding DNA: TGTGCCAGCTCTCCCGAGGGCTACTATGGCTACACCTTC. Its translation: CASSPEGYYGYTF.

A few counts support this clone. The chain has TRBV28 and TRBJ1-3; 9 nucleotides align to TRBD1. This CDR3 is built from 13 residues. The germline V gene encodes CDR1 MDHEN and CDR2 SYDVKM. The trim removed 6 bases at V and 3 bases at J, leaving 0 bases unmatched. As DNA, the CDR3 is TGTGCCAGCAGGGACAGGGGTGGAAACACCATATATTTT. Its translation: CASRDRGGNTIYF.

This clone appeared a few times. The chain joins TRBV19 to TRBJ2-1, with TRBD2 matching over 7 bases. The CDR3 covers 14 residues. After removal of 4 bases from V and 6 bases from J, the junction contained 6 bases not matched to a gene. The V gene's germline CDR1 is LNHDA and CDR2 SQIVND (reference sequence). As DNA, the CDR3 is TGTGCCAGTAGTACCAGCGGGGCGGTCAATGAGCAGTTCTTC. Protein: CASSTSGAVNEQFF.

J is TRBJ2-2 and V is TRBV4-3, with 8 positions matching TRBD1. The CDR3 has 17 residues. Germline lookup yields CDR1 LGHNA and CDR2 YSLEER. Trimming cost V 0 bases and J 2 bases; bases outside gene matches: 5. The DNA for the CDR3 is TGCGCCAGCAGCCAAGATGTGGCAGGGGGCAACACCGGGGAGCTGTTTTTT. Translation: CASSQDVAGGNTGELFF.

This rearrangement joins TRBV29-1 to TRBJ2-5, with TRBD2 as a possible D gene (6 bases). V lost 4 bases to trimming and J lost 4 bases, with 16 bases between them. The CDR3 covers 14 residues. CDR1 is SQVTM, CDR2 ANQGSEA, per germline. The CDR3 DNA is TGCAGCGTTGGGAGGGCGGACCTATTAGAGACCCAGTACTTC. It specifies CSVGRADLLETQYF.

The J gene is TRBJ2-1, the V gene TRBV7-9; TRBD1 matches 8 bases. V lost 2 bases to trimming and J lost 4 bases; unmatched junction nucleotides: 1. Germline CDR1 is SEHNR and CDR2 is FQNEAQ (reference sequence). This CDR3 has 14 amino acids. The CDR3 nucleotides read TGTGCCAGCAGCTTAAGACAGGGGTACAATGAGCAGTTCTTC. It specifies CASSLRQGYNEQFF.

The genes are TRBV7-2 and TRBJ1-3; the D is unclear. CDR1 and CDR2 from the germline V gene are SGHTA and FQGNSA. The CDR3 totals 15 residues. V was shortened by 3 bases and J by 0 bases, with 9 bases between the two germline ends. DNA for the CDR3: TGTGCCAGCAGCTTCGCAGATCACTCTGGAAACACCATATATTTT. Translation gives CASSFADHSGNTIYF.